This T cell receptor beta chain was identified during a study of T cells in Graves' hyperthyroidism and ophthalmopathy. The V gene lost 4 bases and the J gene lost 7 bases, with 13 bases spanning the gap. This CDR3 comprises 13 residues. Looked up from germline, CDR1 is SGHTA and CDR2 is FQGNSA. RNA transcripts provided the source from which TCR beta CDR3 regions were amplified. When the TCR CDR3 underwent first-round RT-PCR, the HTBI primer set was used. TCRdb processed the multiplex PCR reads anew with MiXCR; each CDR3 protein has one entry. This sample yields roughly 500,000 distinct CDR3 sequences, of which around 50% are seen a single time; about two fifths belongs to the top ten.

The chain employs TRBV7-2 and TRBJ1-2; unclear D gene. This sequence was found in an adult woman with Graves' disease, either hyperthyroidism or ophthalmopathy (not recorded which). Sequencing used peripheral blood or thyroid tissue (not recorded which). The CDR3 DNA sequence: TGTGCCAGCAGCTCCTCATCGGGATCTGGCTACACCTTC. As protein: CASSSSSGSGYTF.